The 27 T cell receptor beta chains given below trace back to one sample, sequenced in a study of T cell responses to AZD1222 COVID-19 vaccine. This table comes from immunoSEQ multiplex PCR, and its TCRdb copy is limited to in-frame clones, with some not included. Of fewer than 250,000 clones listed, under 95% are singletons. This material consisted of peripheral blood, taken on day 0 of MenACWY control vaccination. These receptors were obtained from an adult in good health.

V gene TRBV6-5 combines with J gene TRBJ1-3, with D perhaps TRBD1 (5 bases). Trimming stripped 4 bases from V and 5 bases from J, with 12 bases between. This CDR3 is 14 amino acids long. Germline-derived CDR1 and CDR2 are MNHEY and SVGAGI. Written as DNA, the CDR3 is TGTGCCAGCAGTTCTCGAGAGGGGAGAAACACCATATATTTT. Protein: CASSSREGRNTIYF.

This clone was detected once. CDR3: CAIRGGGTTNSPLHF. CDR3 DNA: TGTGCCATCCGGGGAGGCGGCACCACCAATTCACCCCTCCACTTT. The chain carries TRBV10-3 and TRBJ1-6; D not resolved. CDR1 is ENHRY, CDR2 SYGVKD, per germline. CDR3 length: 15 amino acids. Trimming took 8 bases from V and 7 from J, leaving 18 bases between them.

This chain connects TRBV6-6 to TRBJ2-3, with TRBD1 matching 10 bases. V gave up 8 bases and J gave up 3 bases; unmatched junction bases: 8. Germline loops: CDR1 MNHNY, CDR2 SVGAGI (reference sequence). This CDR3 is built from 15 residues. CDR3 nucleotides: TGTGCCAGCTGTCATCCGGGACAGGGGACAGATACGCAGTATTTT. Protein: CASCHPGQGTDTQYF.

V and J are TRBV12-3 or TRBV12-4 and TRBJ1-2; unclear D gene. V lost 6 bases and J lost 6, with 14 bases in between. The CDR3 sequence is 13 residues long. CDR3 in DNA: TGTGCCAGCAGCCGCGGCGGAGTGGATGGCTACACCTTC. This translates into CASSRGGVDGYTF.

The chain uses TRBV10-3 and TRBJ1-4; D remains ambiguous. This CDR3 contains 14 residues. Looked up from germline, CDR1 is ENHRY and CDR2 is SYGVKD. Between the trimmed V and J ends, which lost 3 bases and 4 bases, there was a span of 9 bases. The CDR3 bases are TGTGCCATCAGTGACAAAGTGTTTAATGAAAAACTGTTTTTT. Amino acids: CAISDKVFNEKLFF.

The rearrangement links TRBV2 to TRBJ1-4; 9 bases agree with TRBD1. The CDR3 length is 13 residues. Per the germline V gene, CDR1 is SNHLY and CDR2 is FYNNEI. V shed 7 bases, J shed 8 bases, and the junction held 5 bases outside the gene matches. The CDR3 loop is CASNRGRREKLFF. For the CDR3, the DNA is TGTGCCAGCAACAGGGGGCGAAGGGAAAAACTGTTTTTT. Complete variable domain (other parts from reference TRBV2 and TRBJ1-4): EPEVTQTPSHQVTQMGQEVILRCVPISNHLYFYWYRQILGQKVEFLVSFYNNEISEKSEIFDDQFSVERPDGSNFTLKIRSTKLEDSAMYFCASNRGRREKLFFGSGTQLSVL.

The chain combines TRBV25-1 with TRBJ1-1; tentatively, D is TRBD1 (5 bases). The CDR3 consists of 16 residues. The germline CDR1 and CDR2 sequences are MGHDK and SYGVNS. Trimming cost V 6 bases and J 2 bases, with 19 bases left between them. The CDR3 is CASSEIGTGRNTEAFF. The CDR3 nucleotides are TGTGCCAGCAGCGAGATTGGTACGGGACGCAACACTGAAGCTTTCTTT.

The chain has TRBV27 and TRBJ2-7; 7 bases align to TRBD1. Unmatched junction bases numbered 4, after V lost 6 bases and J lost 2 bases. CDR1 is MNHEY and CDR2 is SMNVEV in the germline V gene (reference sequence). The CDR3 runs 13 residues. CDR3 in amino acids: CASRPGQTYEQYF. In DNA, the CDR3 is TGTGCCAGCAGACCGGGACAGACCTACGAGCAGTACTTC.

The chain has TRBV5-4 and TRBJ2-1; D possibly corresponds to TRBD2 (7 bases). Germline CDR1 is SGHNT and CDR2 is YYREEE (reference sequence). V was clipped by 9 bases and J by 3 bases, with 16 bases between them. The CDR3 spans 14 residues. The CDR3 DNA is TGTGCCACCCTACCGGGGGGCAACTACAATGAGCAGTTCTTC. This encodes CATLPGGNYNEQFF.

A note on this clone: The sample contains more than one DNA sequence encoding this CDR3. The J gene is TRBJ1-4, the V gene TRBV9, with 9 nucleotides matching TRBD1. In germline, CDR1 is SGDLS, CDR2 YYNGEE. The CDR3 has 14 residues. The junction had 2 bases not matched to a gene; V was cut back by 4 bases and J by 4 bases. Written as DNA, the CDR3 is TGTGCCAGCAGCCCGGGACAGGGTAATGAAAAACTGTTTTTT. This translates into CASSPGQGNEKLFF.

This clone was recorded once. The rearrangement links TRBV18 to TRBJ1-6, with TRBD1 matching 10 bases. The CDR3 is made up of 13 amino acids. From germline, CDR1 is KGHSH and CDR2 LQKENI. V lost 6 bases, J lost 8 bases, and 1 base stayed unmatched. DNA of the CDR3: TGTGCCAGCTCCGGGACAGGGGATTCACCCCTCCACTTT. Translated, it gives CASSGTGDSPLHF.

The rearrangement links TRBV19 to TRBJ2-2; tentatively, D is TRBD1 or TRBD2 (6 bases each). Germline V CDR1 and CDR2: LNHDA, SQIVND (reference sequence). Deletions cut 5 bases from V and 5 bases from J, with 15 bases between. This CDR3 region has 15 residues. CDR3 amino acids: CASSQVGGATGELFF. The CDR3 DNA reads as TGTGCCAGTAGTCAAGTCGGGGGCGCGACCGGGGAGCTGTTTTTT.

V usage is TRBV25-1 and J usage is TRBJ1-5; D is uncertain. The CDR3 runs to 13 residues. Germline CDR1 MGHDK, CDR2 SYGVNS. V dropped 11 bases and J dropped 0 bases, with 11 bases sitting between them. This CDR3 is CASGRDSNQPQHF. In DNA, the CDR3 is TGTGCCTCCGGACGGGATAGCAATCAGCCCCAGCATTTT. Filled out from reference TRBV25-1 and TRBJ1-5, the complete variable domain reads EADIYQTPRYLVIGTGKKITLECSQTMGHDKMYWYQQDPGMELHLIHYSYGVNSTEKGDLSSESTVSRIRTEHFPLTLESARPSHTSQYLCASGRDSNQPQHFGDGTRLSIL.

The V and J genes are TRBV6-6 and TRBJ2-5, with TRBD2 matching 15 bases. Unmatched junction bases numbered 7, after V lost 6 bases and J lost 5 bases. The germline V gene has CDR1 MNHNY and CDR2 SVGAGI (reference sequence). CDR3 length: 16 residues. CDR3: CASRGTSGGIRETQYF. The CDR3 DNA sequence: TGTGCCAGCAGAGGGACTAGCGGGGGGATAAGGGAGACCCAGTACTTC.

This rearrangement joins TRBV3-1 (or the pseudogene TRBV3-2) to TRBJ1-5; possible D gene TRBD1, 6 bases. The ends were cut back, 4 bases at V and 7 bases at J, with 29 bases in the middle. Germline CDR1 reads LGHDT; CDR2 reads YNNKEL (reference sequence). This CDR3 has 19 amino acids. CDR3 in amino acids: CASSLNAILRGDKEQPQHF. The CDR3 DNA reads TGTGCCAGCAGCCTAAACGCCATCCTCAGGGGAGATAAAGAACAGCCCCAGCATTTT.

The table lists this clone with a few counts. The gene calls are TRBV19 and TRBJ1-5; D not resolved. There are 13 residues in the CDR3. Germline CDR1 reads LNHDA; CDR2 reads SQIVND (reference sequence). Between the trimmed V and J ends, which lost 6 bases and 0 bases, there was a span of 6 bases. CDR3: CASRHYSNQPQHF. DNA of the CDR3: TGTGCCAGTAGACATTATAGCAATCAGCCCCAGCATTTT.

The gene calls are TRBV6-5 and TRBJ1-1, with D unclear. Germline CDR1 is MNHEY and CDR2 is SVGAGI. V lost 5 bases and J lost 1, with 14 bases in between. This CDR3 region has 15 residues. CDR3 region: CASSTVPFRNTEAFF. Written as DNA, the CDR3 is TGTGCCAGCAGTACCGTCCCATTCAGGAACACTGAAGCTTTCTTT.

The gene calls are TRBV19 and TRBJ1-5, with 9 positions matching TRBD1. Germline CDR1 is LNHDA and CDR2 is SQIVND (reference sequence). The CDR3 length is 15 residues. Trimming cost V 6 bases and J 1 base; bases outside gene matches: 4. This CDR3 reads CASRPDRGSNQPQHF. The DNA of the CDR3 is TGTGCCAGTAGACCCGACAGGGGGAGCAATCAGCCCCAGCATTTT.

This clone was found once. The chain recombines TRBV2 with TRBJ2-4, with D perhaps assigned TRBD1 or TRBD2 (5 bases each). The germline V and J ends were trimmed by 2 bases and 16 bases, with 12 bases remaining between them. The CDR3 is 11 amino acids. Germline-derived CDR1 and CDR2 are SNHLY and FYNNEI. CDR3 sequence reads: CASSEHRDLYF. Written as DNA, the CDR3 is TGTGCCAGCAGTGAACATCGGGACCTATACTTC.

V gene TRBV6-5 combines with J gene TRBJ2-1; D might be TRBD1 or TRBD2, each matching 6 bases. Germline CDR1 and CDR2: MNHEY and SVGAGI. This CDR3 contains 14 residues. V was trimmed by 4 bases and J by 10 bases, leaving 17 bases between them. CDR3 protein: CASSSRGGTGEQFF. DNA of the CDR3: TGTGCCAGCAGTTCGCGGGGAGGCACAGGGGAGCAGTTCTTC.

V gene TRBV7-9 combines with J gene TRBJ1-2; TRBD1 is a possible D gene (6 bases). Between the trimmed V and J ends, which lost 1 base and 3 bases, there was a span of 6 bases. This CDR3 has 13 residues. From germline, CDR1 is SEHNR and CDR2 FQNEAQ (reference sequence). In nucleotides, the CDR3 is TGTGCCAGCAGCTTAGGGACAGACTATGGCTACACCTTC. It yields the protein CASSLGTDYGYTF. Using reference TRBV7-9 and TRBJ1-2 for the parts outside the CDR3, the full variable domain is DTGVSQNPRHKITKRGQNVTFRCDPISEHNRLYWYRQTLGQGPEFLTYFQNEAQLEKSRLLSDRFSAERPKGSFSTLEIQRTEQGDSAMYLCASSLGTDYGYTFGSGTRLTVV.

The chain uses TRBV7-9 and TRBJ1-1; D gene uncertain. Trimming stripped 2 bases from V and 4 bases from J, with 14 bases between. CDR1 is SEHNR and CDR2 is FQNEAQ in the germline V gene (reference sequence). This CDR3 has 15 residues. CDR3 region: CASSLFSGGLTEAFF. As DNA, the CDR3 is TGTGCCAGCAGCTTATTCTCGGGAGGTCTCACTGAAGCTTTCTTT.

This chain links TRBV2 with TRBJ2-2; possible D gene TRBD2, 6 bases. The V end lost 4 bases, the J end lost 1 base, and 7 bases lay between the germline ends. The CDR3 is made up of 14 amino acids. From germline, CDR1 is SNHLY and CDR2 FYNNEI. CDR3 residues: CASSAGGNTGELFF. As DNA, the CDR3 is TGTGCCAGCAGTGCCGGGGGGAACACCGGGGAGCTGTTTTTT.

The chain uses TRBV3-1 (or the pseudogene TRBV3-2) and TRBJ1-5; tentative D call: TRBD1 (5 bases). The CDR3 has 12 amino acids. V lost 0 bases and J 9 bases, leaving 6 bases between the germline ends. CDR1 and CDR2 (germline): LGHDT, YNNKEL (reference sequence). The CDR3 DNA reads as TGTGCCAGCAGCCAAGAGGGGGGGCCCCAGCATTTT. Protein product: CASSQEGGPQHF.

The rearrangement joins TRBV28 to TRBJ1-1; no definite D call. CDR1 MDHEN and CDR2 SYDVKM come from the germline V gene. Trimming shortened V by 5 bases and J by 3 bases, and 10 bases separated the two germline ends. There are 13 residues in the CDR3. The CDR3 region is CASSRMLDTEAFF. In DNA form, the CDR3 reads TGTGCCAGCAGTCGAATGTTGGACACTGAAGCTTTCTTT.

The chain recombines TRBV11-2 with TRBJ1-4, with D perhaps matching TRBD1 (5 bases). V was shortened by 4 bases and J by 0 bases, with 18 bases between the two germline ends. The CDR3 has 18 amino acids. Looked up from germline, CDR1 is SGHAT and CDR2 is FQNNGV. The CDR3 is CASSSIPSWGATNEKLFF. Written as DNA, the CDR3 is TGTGCCAGCAGCTCTATCCCTTCCTGGGGGGCAACTAATGAAAAACTGTTTTTT. Complete variable domain (other parts from reference TRBV11-2 and TRBJ1-4): EAGVAQSPRYKIIEKRQSVAFWCNPISGHATLYWYQQILGQGPKLLIQFQNNGVVDDSQLPKDRFSAERLKGVDSTLKIQPAKLEDSAVYLCASSSIPSWGATNEKLFFGSGTQLSVL.

The genes are TRBV27 and TRBJ2-7; 7 nucleotides line up with TRBD2. The V gene's germline CDR1 is MNHEY and CDR2 SMNVEV (reference sequence). The CDR3 totals 17 residues. The trim removed 7 bases at V and 0 bases at J, leaving 15 bases unmatched. The CDR3: CASTKLGGVVGSYEQYF. Here the CDR3 DNA reads TGTGCCAGCACCAAGTTGGGGGGGGTGGTAGGCTCCTACGAGCAGTACTTC.